Below, 18 T cell receptor beta chains from the same sample are listed, as sequenced in a study of blood T cells in healthy people across ages. Sample-barcoded 5' priming and a J-beta primer mix drove a second PCR of roughly 7 to 11 cycles. MiXCR was run by TCRdb on the 5' RACE reads, yielding one entry per CDR3 protein. Among around 1,800,000 distinct CDR3 sequences listed, roughly two fifths were seen once. The sample taken for sequencing was blood. All receptors derive from a human donor in good health.

This clonotype was found many times. V gene TRBV29-1 combines with J gene TRBJ1-2; the match to TRBD1 covers 10 bases. The CDR3 has 13 residues. Trimming cost V 6 bases and J 8 bases; bases outside gene matches: 9. Germline assignment: CDR1 SQVTM and CDR2 ANQGSEA. The CDR3 loop is CSVPGQGRVGYTF. The CDR3 DNA sequence: TGCAGCGTCCCGGGACAGGGGAGGGTAGGCTACACCTTC.

V usage is TRBV12-3 or TRBV12-4 and J usage is TRBJ1-2; D might be TRBD1 (6 bases). With 3 bases removed from V and 5 bases from J, the gap between germline ends came to 13 bases. CDR3 size: 14 residues. The CDR3 is CASSLGKQGYGYTF. CDR3 nucleotides: TGTGCCAGCAGTTTGGGAAAACAGGGTTATGGCTACACCTTC.

V and J are TRBV4-3 and TRBJ2-7; the match to TRBD1 covers 7 bases. The J segment lost 3 bases and the V segment lost 1 base, leaving 9 bases of the junction unmatched. CDR1 and CDR2 from the germline V gene are LGHNA and YSLEER. The CDR3 is 16 residues long. DNA of the CDR3: TGCGCCAGCAGCCAAGGGATCCCGGGACAGAGCTACGAGCAGTACTTC. It is translated as CASSQGIPGQSYEQYF.

The sample holds a few counts of this clonotype. The CDR3 loop is CASSTRDRTTYEQYF. The CDR3 DNA follows: TGTGCCAGCAGCACCCGGGACAGGACCACCTACGAGCAGTACTTC. The gene calls are TRBV7-9 and TRBJ2-7, with 8 bases identical to TRBD1. Germline CDR1 and CDR2: SEHNR and FQNEAQ (reference sequence). The CDR3 is 15 amino acids. Unmatched junction bases numbered 8, after V lost 5 bases and J lost 2 bases.

The chain employs TRBV7-6 and TRBJ2-2; D not certain. Trimming cost V 0 bases and J 3 bases, with 8 bases left between them. This CDR3 comprises 15 residues. CDR1 and CDR2 (germline): SGHVS, FNYEAQ. CDR3 sequence reads: CASSLAGRYTGELFF. The CDR3 bases are TGTGCCAGCAGCTTAGCGGGCCGATACACCGGGGAGCTGTTTTTT.

The chain combines TRBV10-3 with TRBJ2-3, with 7 bases matching TRBD1. This CDR3 has 14 residues. The J segment lost 2 bases and the V segment lost 6 bases, leaving 5 bases of the junction unmatched. The germline V gene encodes CDR1 ENHRY and CDR2 SYGVKD. The CDR3 protein is CAIRGTANTDTQYF. CDR3 bases: TGTGCCATCAGGGGGACAGCCAACACAGATACGCAGTATTTT.

The chain employs TRBV3-1 and TRBJ2-3; D is perhaps TRBD1 (7 bases). The CDR3 runs 16 residues. Per the germline V gene, CDR1 is LGHDT and CDR2 is YNNKEL (reference sequence). Trimming removed 7 bases at V and 5 bases at J, with 22 bases between. This chain's CDR3 is CASTFDQGGVVDTQYF. CDR3 nucleotides: TGTGCCAGCACCTTCGATCAGGGGGGAGTTGTAGATACGCAGTATTTT.

Of note for this clonotype: At one boundary the junction diverges from the germline segment, which might be a read error. This chain connects TRBV7-8 to TRBJ1-2; D may be TRBD1 (6 bases). This CDR3 region has 14 residues. CDR1 is SGHVS, CDR2 FQNEAQ, per germline. Here the CDR3 reads CASGLVGTPYGYTF. CDR3 nucleotide sequence: TGCGCCAGCGGCTTAGTCGGGACACCTTATGGCTACACCTTC.

The V gene is TRBV2, the J gene TRBJ1-1, with TRBD1 matching over 7 bases. Germline-derived CDR1 and CDR2 are SNHLY and FYNNEI. Trimming cost V 4 bases and J 5 bases; bases outside gene matches: 4. The CDR3 extends over 13 amino acids. This chain's CDR3 is CASSAGGTTEAFF. In DNA form, the CDR3 reads TGTGCCAGCAGTGCAGGGGGGACAACTGAAGCTTTCTTT.

This clonotype was seen a handful of times. A much larger clone lies one base from this, so it may be a read error. This rearrangement joins TRBV9 to TRBJ2-5; 10 positions match TRBD2. The ends lost 7 bases at V and 11 bases at J; junction bases unmatched: 14. The CDR3 is made up of 14 amino acids. Germline V CDR1 and CDR2: SGDLS, YYNGEE. The CDR3 coding sequence is TGTGCCAGCCGGGGTAGCGGGGGGTTGGATGAGCAGTACTTC. It yields the protein CASRGSGGLDEQYF.

This clonotype has a handful of counts. The chain combines TRBV12-3 or TRBV12-4 with TRBJ1-5, with D tentatively TRBD1 (5 bases). Between the trimmed V and J ends, which lost 6 bases and 5 bases, there was a span of 14 bases. CDR3 size: 14 residues. The CDR3 spells CASRVDSSDQPQHF. Written as DNA, the CDR3 is TGTGCCAGCAGGGTAGACAGTTCGGATCAGCCCCAGCATTTT.

This clonotype occurred a few times. The rearrangement joins TRBV29-1 to TRBJ2-5; 7 positions match TRBD2. This CDR3 has 16 residues. From germline, CDR1 is SQVTM and CDR2 ANQGSEA. The junction had 15 bases not matched to a gene; V was cut back by 4 bases and J by 4 bases. The CDR3 protein is CSVGGLVGGRGETQYF. CDR3 sequence (DNA): TGCAGCGTTGGAGGACTAGTGGGGGGGAGAGGAGAGACCCAGTACTTC.

V gene TRBV29-1 combines with J gene TRBJ2-5; 9 bases fit TRBD2. The CDR3 spans 15 residues. The V gene's germline CDR1 is SQVTM and CDR2 ANQGSEA. J gave up 4 bases and V 6 bases, and 12 bases lay outside the gene matches. The CDR3 region is CSVSSSGGFGETQYF. In DNA form, the CDR3 reads TGCAGCGTGTCAAGTAGCGGGGGATTTGGAGAGACCCAGTACTTC.

This clonotype occurred a few times. J is TRBJ2-3 and V is TRBV9; D gene uncertain. V was shortened by 4 bases and J by 5 bases, with 11 bases between the two germline ends. This CDR3 has 13 residues. From germline, CDR1 is SGDLS and CDR2 YYNGEE. DNA of the CDR3: TGTGCCAGCAGCTTCAGGACCGTAGATACGCAGTATTTT. Its protein product is CASSFRTVDTQYF.

J is TRBJ2-6 and V is TRBV6-6, with TRBD1 as a possible D gene (5 bases). This CDR3 has 15 residues. Trimming removed 6 bases from V and 1 base from J, with 10 bases in between. In germline, CDR1 is MNHNY, CDR2 SVGAGI (reference sequence). CDR3 in DNA: TGTGCCAGCAGCACCGGACAATCTGGGGCCAACGTCCTGACTTTC. Amino acids: CASSTGQSGANVLTF.

As to this clonotype: This may be a read error, as it is one base from a much larger clone. V gene TRBV5-1 combines with J gene TRBJ2-7; possibly TRBD1 for D (6 bases). Germline values: CDR1 SGHRS, CDR2 YFSETQ. CDR3 size: 14 residues. As DNA, the CDR3 is TGCGCCAGCAGCGGGCAGGGGAGCTCCTACAAGCAGTACTTC. It encodes CASSGQGSSYKQYF.

This clonotype was detected a few times. The rearrangement links TRBV7-2 to TRBJ1-2; TRBD1 aligns across 10 bases. The CDR3 is 15 amino acids. The germline CDR1 and CDR2 sequences are SGHTA and FQGNSA. V lost 2 bases to trimming and J lost 6 bases; unmatched junction nucleotides: 6. The chain's CDR3 is CASSLRDRGWDGYTF. The CDR3 DNA is TGTGCCAGCAGCTTAAGGGACAGGGGCTGGGATGGCTACACCTTC.

CDR3 in amino acids: CASSLYVAAPDQPQHF. The CDR3, as DNA: TGTGCCAGCAGCTTATATGTAGCGGCACCAGATCAGCCCCAGCATTTT. The chain joins TRBV7-2 to TRBJ1-5; no clear D gene. Germline CDR1 and CDR2: SGHTA and FQGNSA. This CDR3 contains 16 residues. V gave up 2 bases and J gave up 5 bases, with 16 bases separating them.